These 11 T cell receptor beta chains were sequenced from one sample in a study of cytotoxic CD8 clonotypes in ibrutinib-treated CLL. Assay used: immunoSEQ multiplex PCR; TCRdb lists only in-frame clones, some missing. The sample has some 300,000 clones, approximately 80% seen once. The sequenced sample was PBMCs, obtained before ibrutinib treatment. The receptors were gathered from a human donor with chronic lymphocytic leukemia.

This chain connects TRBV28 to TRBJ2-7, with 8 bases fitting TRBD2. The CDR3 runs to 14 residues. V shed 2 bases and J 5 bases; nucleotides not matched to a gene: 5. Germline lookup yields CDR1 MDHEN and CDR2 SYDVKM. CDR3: CASSLGTSIHEQYF. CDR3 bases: TGTGCCAGCAGTTTAGGGACTAGTATTCACGAGCAGTACTTC.

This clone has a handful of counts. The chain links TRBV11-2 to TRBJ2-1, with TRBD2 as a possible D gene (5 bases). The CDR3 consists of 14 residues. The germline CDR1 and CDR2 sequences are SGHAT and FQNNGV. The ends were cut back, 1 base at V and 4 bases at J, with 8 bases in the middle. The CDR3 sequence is CASSLASGYNEQFF. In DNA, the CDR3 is TGTGCCAGCAGCTTAGCCTCGGGATACAATGAGCAGTTCTTC. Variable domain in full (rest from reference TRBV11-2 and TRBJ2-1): EAGVAQSPRYKIIEKRQSVAFWCNPISGHATLYWYQQILGQGPKLLIQFQNNGVVDDSQLPKDRFSAERLKGVDSTLKIQPAKLEDSAVYLCASSLASGYNEQFFGPGTRLTVL.

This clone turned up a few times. The CDR3 reads CASSGRRDDQPQHF. The CDR3 coding sequence is TGTGCCAGCAGTGGGAGGAGGGATGATCAGCCCCAGCATTTT. V is TRBV2 and J is TRBJ1-5; D is uncertain. CDR1 and CDR2 (germline): SNHLY, FYNNEI. Trimming took off 4 bases at V and 5 bases at J, with 12 bases between the two ends. The CDR3 contains 14 residues. Variable domain in full (rest from reference TRBV2 and TRBJ1-5): EPEVTQTPSHQVTQMGQEVILRCVPISNHLYFYWYRQILGQKVEFLVSFYNNEISEKSEIFDDQFSVERPDGSNFTLKIRSTKLEDSAMYFCASSGRRDDQPQHFGDGTRLSIL.

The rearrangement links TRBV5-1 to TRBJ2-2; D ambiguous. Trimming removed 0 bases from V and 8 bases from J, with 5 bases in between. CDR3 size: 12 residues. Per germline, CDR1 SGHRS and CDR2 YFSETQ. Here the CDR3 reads CASSLGPGELFF. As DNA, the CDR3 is TGCGCCAGCAGCTTGGGGCCTGGGGAGCTGTTTTTT.

CDR3: CASSPTSGRAGGELFF. The CDR3 DNA is TGTGCCAGCAGCCCGACTAGCGGGAGGGCCGGCGGGGAGCTGTTTTTT. V and J are TRBV11-3 and TRBJ2-2; 14 nucleotides align to TRBD2. This CDR3 region has 16 residues. Germline V CDR1 and CDR2: SGHNT, YENEEA. With 5 bases clipped from V and 7 bases from J, the junction kept 6 bases outside the gene matches.

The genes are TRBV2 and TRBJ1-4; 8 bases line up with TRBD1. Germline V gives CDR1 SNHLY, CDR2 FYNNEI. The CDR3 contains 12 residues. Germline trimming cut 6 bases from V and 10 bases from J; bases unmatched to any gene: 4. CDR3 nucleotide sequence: TGTGCCAGCAGGGGTACAGGGGGAAAACTGTTTTTT. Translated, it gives CASRGTGGKLFF.

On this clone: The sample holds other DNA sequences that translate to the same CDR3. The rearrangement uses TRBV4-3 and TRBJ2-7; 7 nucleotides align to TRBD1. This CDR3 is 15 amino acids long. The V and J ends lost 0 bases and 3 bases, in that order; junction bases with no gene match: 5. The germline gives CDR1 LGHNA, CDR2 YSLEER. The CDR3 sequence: CASSQDRQGVYEQYF. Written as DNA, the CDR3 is TGCGCCAGCAGCCAAGACAGACAGGGAGTCTACGAGCAGTACTTC.

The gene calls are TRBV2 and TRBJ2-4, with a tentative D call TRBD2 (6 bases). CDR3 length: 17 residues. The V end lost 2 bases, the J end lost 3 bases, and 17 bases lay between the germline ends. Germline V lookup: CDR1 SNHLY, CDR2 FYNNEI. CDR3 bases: TGTGCCAGCAGTGAATCCGGAGGGATGGGAGTCAAAAACATTCAGTACTTC. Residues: CASSESGGMGVKNIQYF.

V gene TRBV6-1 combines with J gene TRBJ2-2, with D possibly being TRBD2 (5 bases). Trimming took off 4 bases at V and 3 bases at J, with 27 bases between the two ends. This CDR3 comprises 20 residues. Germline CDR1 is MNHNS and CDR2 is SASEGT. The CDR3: CASSARGSLYPTRYTGELFF. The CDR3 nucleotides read TGTGCCAGCAGTGCGCGCGGGTCACTTTATCCTACGAGGTACACCGGGGAGCTGTTTTTT.

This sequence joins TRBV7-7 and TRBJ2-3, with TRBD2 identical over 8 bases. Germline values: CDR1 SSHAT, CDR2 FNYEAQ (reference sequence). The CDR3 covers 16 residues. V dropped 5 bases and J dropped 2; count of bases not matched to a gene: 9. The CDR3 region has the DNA TGTGCCAGCAGCCCCGGACTAGCAGTGATCACAGATACGCAGTATTTT. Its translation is CASSPGLAVITDTQYF.

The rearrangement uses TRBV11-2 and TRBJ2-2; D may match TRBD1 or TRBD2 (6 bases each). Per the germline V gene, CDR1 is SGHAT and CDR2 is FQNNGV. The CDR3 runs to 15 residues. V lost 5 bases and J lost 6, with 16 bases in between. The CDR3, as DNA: TGTGCCAGCAGCCCGGGAACGGGGGCCCCCGGGGAGCTGTTTTTT. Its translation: CASSPGTGAPGELFF.